The source of this T cell receptor (beta chain) is a study of CXCR3-negative and CXCR3-positive naive CD8 T cells. Whole-study results and caveats: CXCR3-negative naive cells had less hydrophobic TRB CDR3s than did CXCR3-positive naive cells. Memory CD8+ cells showed much lower diversity, while both naive subsets were comparably high.

Carrying UMI labels, the TRB cDNA libraries were prepared through 5' RACE. TCRdb re-analyzed the 5' RACE reads; it lists each CDR3 protein once, without DNA. This repertoire includes tens of thousands of distinct CDR3 sequences. The CDR3 is 17 amino acids. CDR1 and CDR2 (germline): GTSNPN, SVGIG (reference sequence). On this clonotype: Its antigen is undetermined.

The sequenced sample was naive CXCR3- CD8+ T cells from blood. The subset was: CD45RO-CCR7+CD27+CD95- naive CD8+ T cells lacking CXCR3 (TNR3-). The V gene is TRBV30, the J gene TRBJ1-6; with no DNA, the TCRdb D assignment of TRBD1 cannot be verified. The source of this sequence is a human donor in good health. Some clones in this sample may be carry-over from other donors' samples. The CDR3 protein is CAWRGLKRDSNNSPLHF.